A single T cell receptor beta chain is shown here with its context. The antigen remains undetermined. At one of its ends the junction is not consistent with the germline gene, which may arise from a read error. Based on a CD8+CD4-CCR7+CD45RA+ profile, naive CD8 T cells were sorted. The data originate from a study of molecular identifiers for immune sequencing clone quantification. Background on the study: Naive CD8 RNA (around 20,000 or 100,000 cells) was divided into five aliquots, with four sequenced.

Findings of the study overall: Clones above 20 RNA copies contained over 98% of effector molecules and under 1% of naive molecules.

Germline V gene sequence: CDR1 SGHKS, CDR2 YYEKEE (reference sequence). This CDR3 is 13 amino acids long. Previously reported methods and listed TCR primers produced the bulk TCR libraries. Via MiXCR, TCRdb re-called the PCR reads, giving one row per CDR3 protein. The sample contains about 97,000 distinct CDR3 sequences, 24% of which appear only once. This clonotype was obtained from a human donor in good health. Some libraries in this study had Jurkat cell RNA spiked in. The sequencing sample was made of naive CD8+ T cells from blood, with Jurkat cell RNA spiked in. Subset indicated: FACS-sorted CD8+CD4-CCR7+CD45RA+ naive T cells. This chain connects TRBV5-5 to TRBJ1-1, with unresolved D. The CDR3 DNA is TGTGCCAGCAGCTTGTGGCAGGTGGCTGAAGCTCTCTTT. Residues: CASSLWQVAEALF.